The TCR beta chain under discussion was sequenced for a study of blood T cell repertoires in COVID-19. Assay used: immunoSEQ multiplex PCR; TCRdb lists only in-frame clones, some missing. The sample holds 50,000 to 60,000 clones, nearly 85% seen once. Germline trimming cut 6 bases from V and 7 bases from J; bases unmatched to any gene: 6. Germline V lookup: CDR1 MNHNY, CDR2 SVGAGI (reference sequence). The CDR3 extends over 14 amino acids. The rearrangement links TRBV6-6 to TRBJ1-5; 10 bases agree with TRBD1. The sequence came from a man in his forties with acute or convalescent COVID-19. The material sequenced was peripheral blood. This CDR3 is CASSGQGEGQPQHF. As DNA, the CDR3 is TGTGCCAGCAGCGGACAGGGGGAGGGACAGCCCCAGCATTTT.